This T cell receptor beta chain was observed in a study of T cell changes during pregnancy in multiple sclerosis (dated by TCRdb to between 2017 and 2020). Background for the entire study: Changes in the T cell repertoire over the course of pregnancy were examined in this study in women with multiple sclerosis.

Library prep was done by the immunoSEQ multiplex PCR assay. What TCRdb holds here is the immuneACCESS table cut down to in-frame rearrangements. Part of the clones is not present; checked against another copy, under half of the missing clones reflect an unresolved V gene, and the others are unexplained. The sample includes 65,000 to 85,000 clones, with around 94% observed a single time. The ten top clones hold around 0.97% of the sample. The junction shows trimming of 4 bases on V and 2 bases on J, and the gene matches do not reach 6 bases of it. There are 16 amino acids in the CDR3, from cysteine to phenylalanine inclusive. Only the CDR3 portion is preserved as DNA: 48 bases, with reading frame beginning at the first base. CDR1 SGHRS and CDR2 YFSETQ were looked up in the germline V gene. For this clone: Its antigen is currently not known. No much larger clonotype is one base removed from it; base qualities were not supplied.

The chain is encoded by TRBV5-1 joined to TRBJ2-2; 9 middle bases align to TRBD1. The sequencing here drew on peripheral blood, taken in the second trimester of pregnancy. The source is a female donor in good health, enrolled as a control in a pregnancy study. The DNA sequence is as follows: TGCGCCAGCAGCCTACAGGGGGCGCCCAACACCGGGGAGCTGTTTTTT. It specifies CASSLQGAPNTGELFF.